This T cell receptor (beta chain) was sequenced for a study of read filtering for tumor transcriptome and immune sequencing. Looking at the study overall: Mean patient age was roughly 61 years, range about 45 to 85; around 16 male, 14 female. R-ISS stage counts were about eight for I, around 17 for II, 6 or 7 for III.

Sampling of bone marrow took place during active disease in every patient. CDR1 is SGHDN and CDR2 is FVKESK in the germline V gene. Trimming shortened V by 1 base and J by 1 base, and 6 bases separated the two germline ends. This CDR3 spans 14 amino acids. This clonotype was observed a few times. The antigen is undetermined. From approximately 430 ng of RNA, a library with molecular barcoded alpha/delta and beta/gamma adaptors was made. Each CDR3 protein gets one entry after TCRdb re-called the reads with MiXCR. The top ten clones hold about a sixth of a sample with roughly 60,000 distinct CDR3 sequences, approximately 22% of them seen once. Broader study findings: This fraction held mixed bone marrow immune cells after CD138-negative sorting.

Material for sequencing was a population of CD138-negative cells sorted from bone marrow. The receptor was isolated from a donor aged 40 or older with multiple myeloma. V gene TRBV14 combines with J gene TRBJ2-3; D is uncertain. CDR3 protein: CASSQVTGTDTQYF. The CDR3 DNA follows: TGTGCCAGCAGCCAAGTTACCGGCACAGATACGCAGTATTTT.